This TCR beta chain was captured by sequencing in a study of early T cells in non-severe SARS-CoV-2 infection. Study as a whole: Bulk RNA isolated from unsorted whole blood underwent sequencing; chains were not paired. Findings of the study overall: VDJdb matches were skewed toward anti-spike CD8 T cell responses.

V lost 7 bases, J lost 9 bases, and 21 bases lay in between. From germline, CDR1 is SEHNR and CDR2 FQNEAQ (reference sequence). The CDR3 length is 14 residues. This clonotype has a handful of counts. Its specificity is unknown. Unique molecular identifiers were added to individual cDNA molecules. TCRdb processed the 5' RACE reads anew with MiXCR; each CDR3 protein has one entry. The table shows 60,000 to 75,000 distinct CDR3 sequences, with 12% occurring only once. The sequence came from an adult who was a healthcare worker with PCR-confirmed SARS-CoV-2 infection or an uninfected control (not recorded which). The gene calls are TRBV7-9 and TRBJ2-5; possible D gene TRBD2, 6 bases. Sequenced: whole blood. CDR3: CASTLGRRPGAQYF. DNA of the CDR3: TGTGCCAGCACGTTAGGACGGCGCCCGGGGGCCCAGTACTTC. Using reference TRBV7-9 and TRBJ2-5 for the parts outside the CDR3, the full variable domain is DTGVSQNPRHKITKRGQNVTFRCDPISEHNRLYWYRQTLGQGPEFLTYFQNEAQLEKSRLLSDRFSAERPKGSFSTLEIQRTEQGDSAMYLCASTLGRRPGAQYFGPGTRLLVL.